This T cell receptor beta chain originates from a study of beta chain features in type 1 diabetes. Remarks on this clone: The target antigen is unknown.

Reverse transcription of all isolated RNA meant that expressed TCRB transcripts were sequenced. Only in-frame clones appear in the TCRdb table, and some are missing; sequencing was by immunoSEQ multiplex PCR. Among about half a million clones listed, around 10% were seen once. The trim removed 0 bases at V and 6 bases at J, leaving 8 bases unmatched. In germline, CDR1 is LGHNA, CDR2 YNFKEQ. CDR3 length equals 16 residues. Study-level results: More deletions and fewer insertions at VDJ junctions were seen in type 1 diabetes patients.

The TCR originated in a woman between 18 and 29 years old in good health. This chain links TRBV4-2 with TRBJ1-2, with TRBD1 matching 9 bases. Sequencing was done on a sample of naive CD4+ T cells from blood. CDR3 DNA: TGTGCCAGCAGCCAAGACCACAGGGGGCGGAGAAATGGCTACACCTTC. This translates into CASSQDHRGRRNGYTF.